This record covers a single T cell receptor (beta chain). Its antigen remains unknown. This entry is derived from a study of T cells expressing NK-cell markers. Study-wide context: Sorted CD3+CD56-NKG2C+, CD3+CD56+NKG2C+ and CD3+CD56+NKG2C- T cells supplied the TCR beta repertoires. Among eight sequenced donors, seven carried HCMV seropositivity while one was seronegative. Notes on the study in general: Similarly, these clonotypes led the CD3+CD56-NKG2C+ fraction as well in a few donors.

Using the 5' RACE reads, TCRdb records one entry per CDR3 protein without DNA. Seen in this sample are 350,000 to 450,000 distinct CDR3 sequences; the ten most common clones hold roughly 5.2%. CDR1 and CDR2 (germline): SGHRS, YFSETQ. The CDR3 loop spans 17 amino acids. The source of this sequence is a man aged 18-75 years in good health. The genes are TRBV5-1 and TRBJ1-4; TCRdb calls TRBD1, which cannot be checked without DNA. The sequencing input was blood T cells: a sorted CD56 or NKG2C T cell subset, CD4+ or CD8+ T cells, or bulk PBMC T cells (not recorded which). CDR3 region: CASSRTGGKATNEKLFF.